The next 29 T cell receptor beta chains were all read from a single sample in a study of T cell responses to AZD1222 COVID-19 vaccine. Here immunoSEQ multiplex PCR was the method, and the copy in TCRdb shows in-frame clones only, minus some. Among 75,000 to 95,000 clones listed, approximately 89% were seen once. The sequencing used peripheral blood, collected 28 days after the second AZD1222 dose. These TCRs come from an adult who received the AZD1222 COVID-19 vaccine.

CDR3 region: CASSPGLAGRNEQFF. CDR3 coding DNA: TGTGCCAGCAGCCCAGGACTAGCGGGCCGAAATGAGCAGTTCTTC. This chain connects TRBV4-2 to TRBJ2-1; TRBD2 matches 11 bases. Germline CDR1 reads LGHNA; CDR2 reads YNFKEQ. Unmatched junction bases numbered 6, after V lost 4 bases and J lost 7 bases. The CDR3 sequence is 15 residues long.

The chain employs TRBV11-1 and TRBJ2-5; 9 nucleotides line up with TRBD1. Germline V gives CDR1 SGHAT, CDR2 FQDESV (reference sequence). This CDR3 has 15 residues. The trim removed 3 bases at V and 6 bases at J, leaving 8 bases unmatched. CDR3 coding DNA: TGTGCCAGCAGCTTTTCCGGGACAGGGTACCAGACCCAGTACTTC. It codes for CASSFSGTGYQTQYF.

The CDR3 here is CAISDPNSPLHF. The CDR3 DNA reads as TGTGCCATCAGTGACCCCAATTCACCCCTCCACTTT. The rearrangement links TRBV10-3 to TRBJ1-6, with D uncertain. Trimming cost V 3 bases and J 7 bases, with 4 bases left between them. CDR3 length equals 12 residues. Germline V lookup: CDR1 ENHRY, CDR2 SYGVKD.

The rearrangement joins TRBV28 to TRBJ2-3; D uncertain. V lost 2 bases and J lost 0, with 12 bases in between. Germline CDR1 reads MDHEN; CDR2 reads SYDVKM. This CDR3 is 16 amino acids long. The CDR3 reads CASSLGYTRSTDTQYF. The DNA of the CDR3 is TGTGCCAGCAGTTTAGGATACACAAGGAGCACAGATACGCAGTATTTT.

The rearrangement uses TRBV28 and TRBJ1-3; 7 positions match TRBD1. This CDR3 is 15 amino acids long. The V gene's germline CDR1 is MDHEN and CDR2 SYDVKM. The V gene end was trimmed by 4 bases and the J gene end by 4 bases; junction bases not matched to a gene: 7. CDR3 residues: CASSSMRGRGNTIYF. DNA for the CDR3: TGTGCCAGCAGTTCCATGAGGGGGCGAGGAAACACCATATATTTT.

The table lists this clone with a count of one. CDR3 sequence (DNA): TGTGCCAGCAGCAGCCGCCCTTTAGATGGCTACACCTTC. Its translation: CASSSRPLDGYTF. The chain recombines TRBV7-9 with TRBJ1-2; D call uncertain. Per germline, CDR1 SEHNR and CDR2 FQNEAQ (reference sequence). Between the trimmed V and J ends, which lost 5 bases and 6 bases, there was a span of 13 bases. The CDR3 contains 13 residues.

The gene calls are TRBV6-2 or TRBV6-3 and TRBJ2-1, with 7 bases lining up with TRBD2. This CDR3 region has 19 residues. The V segment lost 1 base and the J segment 4 bases; nucleotides outside the gene matches: 16. The germline V gene has CDR1 MNHEY and CDR2 SVGEGT. The DNA of the CDR3 is TGTGCCAGCAGTTACTTTGGGACTACAAAAACCGGGAGGTACAATGAGCAGTTCTTC. Amino acids: CASSYFGTTKTGRYNEQFF.

This rearrangement joins TRBV29-1 to TRBJ1-2; TRBD1 matches 9 bases. Germline CDR1 reads SQVTM; CDR2 reads ANQGSEA. The CDR3 is made up of 13 amino acids. J gave up 6 bases and V 5 bases, and 7 bases lay outside the gene matches. CDR3 residues: CSVREQGAHGYTF. CDR3 sequence (DNA): TGCAGCGTTCGTGAACAGGGGGCTCATGGCTACACCTTC.

The chain has TRBV5-6 and TRBJ2-2; D remains unclear. CDR1 is SGHDT and CDR2 is YYEEEE in the germline V gene. V was clipped by 2 bases and J by 6 bases, with 8 bases between them. The CDR3 covers 13 residues. CDR3 bases: TGTGCCAGCAGCTTAAACGGTCCCGGGGAGCTGTTTTTT. It translates to CASSLNGPGELFF.

The rearrangement uses TRBV4-3 and TRBJ1-3; D gene ambiguous. Germline loops: CDR1 LGHNA, CDR2 YSLEER. Between the trimmed V and J ends, which lost 0 bases and 4 bases, there was a span of 10 bases. The length of the CDR3 is 15 residues. DNA for the CDR3: TGCGCCAGCAGCCAAGATCGAGTGTCGGGAAACACCATATATTTT. As protein: CASSQDRVSGNTIYF.

The rearrangement uses TRBV5-1 and TRBJ2-3; 7 positions agree with TRBD2. After removal of 1 base from V and 1 base from J, the junction contained 3 bases not matched to a gene. The CDR3 spans 15 residues. Per the germline V gene, CDR1 is SGHRS and CDR2 is YFSETQ. The CDR3 DNA is TGCGCCAGCAGCTTGCCGGGAGGTGGCACAGATACGCAGTATTTT. It specifies CASSLPGGGTDTQYF.

J is TRBJ2-6 and V is TRBV19; D may match TRBD1 or TRBD2 (5 bases each). Germline loops: CDR1 LNHDA, CDR2 SQIVND (reference sequence). V lost 6 bases and J lost 0, with 12 bases in between. The CDR3 has 16 amino acids. The CDR3 is CASRGGGSSGANVLTF. In nucleotides, the CDR3 is TGTGCCAGTAGGGGTGGGGGATCCTCTGGGGCCAACGTCCTGACTTTC.

The chain has TRBV13 and TRBJ2-5; no clear D gene. Germline lookup yields CDR1 PRHDT and CDR2 FYEKMQ (reference sequence). This CDR3 comprises 15 residues. Trimming removed 0 bases at V and 1 base at J, with 9 bases between. As DNA, the CDR3 is TGTGCCAGCAGCTTAGGCTGGGGTTCCCAAGAGACCCAGTACTTC. Protein product: CASSLGWGSQETQYF.

The V call is TRBV4-2, the J call TRBJ2-6; D gene unclear. V gave up 0 bases and J gave up 0 bases, with 6 bases separating them. The V gene's germline CDR1 is LGHNA and CDR2 YNFKEQ. This CDR3 contains 16 residues. The CDR3 spells CASSQDTGSGANVLTF. The CDR3 DNA reads as TGTGCCAGCAGCCAAGATACCGGCTCTGGGGCCAACGTCCTGACTTTC.

This clone was seen only once. V gene TRBV3-1 (or the pseudogene TRBV3-2) combines with J gene TRBJ1-5, with D perhaps matching TRBD1 (5 bases). CDR1 and CDR2 (germline): LGHDT, YNNKEL (reference sequence). The CDR3 totals 15 residues. V lost 1 base, J lost 4 bases, and 11 bases lay in between. The CDR3 nucleotides are TGTGCCAGCAGCCAAGCTCCTGCAGGGAATCAGCCCCAGCATTTT. Residues: CASSQAPAGNQPQHF.

The rearrangement links TRBV28 to TRBJ2-7; possibly TRBD2 for D (6 bases). The CDR3 is 13 residues long. Germline values: CDR1 MDHEN, CDR2 SYDVKM. V lost 3 bases, J lost 4 bases, and 10 bases lay in between. The CDR3 DNA reads TGTGCCAGCAGTTTTGGCGGGGAGTACGAGCAGTACTTC. Translated: CASSFGGEYEQYF.

The rearrangement joins TRBV28 to TRBJ1-2, with D tentatively TRBD1 (5 bases). The CDR3 is 13 residues long. CDR1 and CDR2 (germline): MDHEN, SYDVKM. Trimming left V 6 bases short and J 4 bases short, with 12 bases between. CDR3 in DNA: TGTGCCAGCAGGGGAGGGACCTCCTATGGCTACACCTTC. Translating gives CASRGGTSYGYTF.

To note about this clone: The limits of the CDR3 on the DNA are not certain, so only TCRdb's listed CDR3 is given. This sequence joins TRBV11-2 and TRBJ2-7; the DNA was not compared with TRBD1, the D call given in the table. From its first to its last residue, the CDR3 has 19 amino acids. The germline V gene encodes CDR1 SGHAT and CDR2 FQNNGV. The CDR3 sequence is CASSLFVVGGGSRFPVEYF.

In this sample, this clone turned up once. V is TRBV28 and J is TRBJ1-6; 7 bases are shared with TRBD1. The germline V gene has CDR1 MDHEN and CDR2 SYDVKM. V lost 5 bases, J lost 2 bases, and 3 bases stayed unmatched. This CDR3 has 15 amino acids. The CDR3 DNA reads as TGTGCCAGCAGTCTGGACAGGCCCTATAATTCACCCCTCCACTTT. Translated, it gives CASSLDRPYNSPLHF.

V and J are TRBV27 and TRBJ2-6; D gene ambiguous. CDR3 length equals 13 residues. Trimming pared 3 bases from V and 4 bases from J, leaving 4 bases between. Per the germline V gene, CDR1 is MNHEY and CDR2 is SMNVEV (reference sequence). As DNA, the CDR3 is TGTGCCAGCAGTTTCACCGGGGCCAACGTCCTGACTTTC. Translating gives CASSFTGANVLTF.

The V and J genes are TRBV11-2 and TRBJ2-2; 10 positions agree with TRBD1. The germline gives CDR1 SGHAT, CDR2 FQNNGV. This CDR3 has 16 amino acids. The ends lost 3 bases at V and 4 bases at J; junction bases unmatched: 5. The CDR3 region is CASSFGDRGITGELFF. CDR3 coding DNA: TGTGCCAGCAGCTTCGGGGACAGGGGCATCACCGGGGAGCTGTTTTTT.

The V call is TRBV7-2, the J call TRBJ2-7; 8 nucleotides align to TRBD1. The junction had 6 bases not matched to a gene; V was cut back by 5 bases and J by 0 bases. This CDR3 is 15 amino acids long. The germline V gene encodes CDR1 SGHTA and CDR2 FQGNSA. The chain's CDR3 is CASSVDRGLSYEQYF. CDR3 sequence (DNA): TGTGCCAGCAGCGTTGACAGGGGCCTCTCCTACGAGCAGTACTTC.

The J gene is TRBJ2-1, the V gene TRBV3-1 (or the pseudogene TRBV3-2); the D gene is possibly TRBD1 (6 bases). The CDR3 contains 16 residues. V was trimmed by 1 base and J by 4 bases, leaving 14 bases between them. Germline loops: CDR1 LGHDT, CDR2 YNNKEL (reference sequence). As DNA, the CDR3 is TGTGCCAGCAGCCAAGGTGGCAGGGGCTCTTACAATGAGCAGTTCTTC. This sequence encodes CASSQGGRGSYNEQFF.

CDR3 DNA sequence: TGTGCCAGCTTTAGCCCGGGGGCGATAGGCACTGAAGCTTTCTTT. Translation gives CASFSPGAIGTEAFF. The chain is built from TRBV18 and TRBJ1-1, with a weak D call TRBD1 (6 bases). Germline lookup yields CDR1 KGHSH and CDR2 LQKENI. V shed 7 bases and J shed 4 bases, with 19 bases lying between them. CDR3 length: 15 amino acids.

The chain links TRBV6-6 to TRBJ1-3, with D unresolved. Trimming took off 8 bases at V and 7 bases at J, with 9 bases between the two ends. Germline V gene lookup returns CDR1 MNHNY and CDR2 SVGAGI (reference sequence). CDR3 length: 11 amino acids. In DNA form, the CDR3 reads TGTGCCAGCTTATTACAGAACACCATATATTTT. Translating gives CASLLQNTIYF.

This chain uses TRBV28 with TRBJ2-4; D remains ambiguous. The CDR3 sequence is 14 residues long. Germline V lookup: CDR1 MDHEN, CDR2 SYDVKM. V dropped 1 base and J dropped 8 bases, with 12 bases sitting between them. The CDR3 nucleotides read TGTGCCAGCAGTTTATTAACGGTCGAGTACATTCAGTACTTC. It translates to CASSLLTVEYIQYF.

This chain uses TRBV4-1 with TRBJ2-6; D is unresolved. Between the trimmed V and J ends, which lost 1 base and 1 base, there was a span of 5 bases. The CDR3 is 15 amino acids. Germline V gene sequence: CDR1 MGHRA, CDR2 YSYEKL. CDR3 residues: CASSQVRSGANVLTF. The CDR3 DNA reads as TGCGCCAGCAGCCAAGTTAGGTCTGGGGCCAACGTCCTGACTTTC.

The chain joins TRBV28 to TRBJ1-3; D is undetermined. The V and J ends lost 5 bases and 0 bases respectively, with 8 bases between them. Germline CDR1 reads MDHEN; CDR2 reads SYDVKM. The CDR3 consists of 14 residues. The CDR3 DNA reads as TGTGCCAGCAGTCCGGCCCCCTCTGGAAACACCATATATTTT. Its translation is CASSPAPSGNTIYF.

The V call is TRBV7-9, the J call TRBJ2-7; 7 nucleotides match TRBD1. Trimming took 5 bases from V and 5 from J; bases not matched to a gene: 3. The CDR3 consists of 12 residues. Germline values: CDR1 SEHNR, CDR2 FQNEAQ (reference sequence). CDR3 amino acids: CASSGTVHEQYF. Written as DNA, the CDR3 is TGTGCCAGCAGCGGGACAGTGCACGAGCAGTACTTC.